The 9 T cell receptor beta chains in this list originate from one sample, sequenced in a study of T-cell reconstitution after alpha-beta-depleted transplantation in children. Preparation of the TCRbeta library used unique molecular identifiers. Using its own MiXCR run on the PCR reads, TCRdb lists one record per CDR3 protein. The sample contains a few hundred thousand distinct CDR3 sequences, around 18% of which appear only once. Sample: PBMCs from the stem cell graft donor, taken from the stem cell graft. Every receptor here comes from a human donor who donated a stem cell graft to a child with acute lymphoblastic leukemia.

This chain links TRBV18 with TRBJ2-5; TRBD2 matches 7 bases. Looked up from germline, CDR1 is KGHSH and CDR2 is LQKENI. The CDR3 has 15 residues. The trim removed 4 bases at V and 1 base at J, leaving 6 bases unmatched. The CDR3 DNA follows: TGTGCCAGCTCACTAGAACTAGCGTCCCAAGAGACCCAGTACTTC. Translation: CASSLELASQETQYF.

This chain uses TRBV6-5 with TRBJ2-1; D is undetermined. CDR1 is MNHEY, CDR2 SVGAGI, per germline. The V and J ends lost 1 base and 10 bases respectively, with 8 bases between them. CDR3 length: 12 residues. The CDR3 DNA follows: TGTGCCAGCAGTTACTTCGGAAGCGAGCAGTTCTTC. The encoded protein is CASSYFGSEQFF.

In the case of this clonotype: Its ends do not fully match the called genes, so a read error is possible. The gene calls are TRBV5-1 and TRBJ2-1, with 7 bases aligning to TRBD2. The CDR3 runs 14 residues. Per the germline V gene, CDR1 is SGHRS and CDR2 is YFSETQ. The DNA for the CDR3 is TGCGCCAGCAGCTCAGGACTAGTCTACAATGAGCACTTCTTC. Its protein product is CASSSGLVYNEHFF.

This clonotype was observed many times. This sequence joins TRBV12-3 or TRBV12-4 and TRBJ1-2; TRBD1 agrees at 7 bases. The CDR3 runs to 14 residues. J lost 3 bases, V lost 6 bases, and 7 bases had no gene match. The CDR3 DNA reads as TGTGCCAGCAGCCCGACAGGGAAAGACTATGGCTACACCTTC. Encoded protein: CASSPTGKDYGYTF.

The chain combines TRBV27 with TRBJ2-1, with a weak D call TRBD2 (5 bases). The CDR3 has 13 amino acids. V dropped 10 bases and J dropped 5 bases, with 15 bases sitting between them. Germline CDR1 and CDR2: MNHEY and SMNVEV (reference sequence). The CDR3 reads CATLGEGHNEQFF. CDR3 bases: TGTGCCACCCTTGGCGAGGGTCACAATGAGCAGTTCTTC.

This clonotype has only a few counts. This chain joins TRBV20-1 and TRBJ2-2; TRBD1 aligns across 12 bases. Germline trimming cut 2 bases from V and 5 bases from J; bases unmatched to any gene: 3. The CDR3 has 15 amino acids. Germline V lookup: CDR1 DFQATT, CDR2 SNEGSKA (reference sequence). The CDR3 region has the DNA TGCAGTGCTAGAAGGGGACAGGGGGCTACCGGGGAGCTGTTTTTT. Protein sequence: CSARRGQGATGELFF.

J is TRBJ2-3 and V is TRBV5-1, with D possibly being TRBD1 or TRBD2 (5 bases each). The CDR3 runs to 15 residues. The germline V gene has CDR1 SGHRS and CDR2 YFSETQ. V lost 1 base, J lost 4 bases, and 13 bases lay in between. CDR3 DNA sequence: TGCGCCAGCAGCTTGTCAGGGAGTTTTCCAGATACGCAGTATTTT. As protein: CASSLSGSFPDTQYF.

In its sample, this clonotype was seen a few times. V is TRBV27 and J is TRBJ1-2; 10 bases fit TRBD1. Losses at the gene ends were 5 bases for V and 5 bases for J; bases not matched to a gene: 8. The V gene's germline CDR1 is MNHEY and CDR2 SMNVEV (reference sequence). The CDR3 contains 15 residues. CDR3 region: CASSPRGGQGYGYTF. As DNA, the CDR3 is TGTGCCAGCAGTCCCCGGGGGGGACAGGGGTATGGCTACACCTTC.

The gene calls are TRBV20-1 and TRBJ1-2, with 9 bases identical to TRBD1. This CDR3 has 14 residues. The V and J ends lost 5 bases and 4 bases, in that order; junction bases with no gene match: 8. Per germline, CDR1 DFQATT and CDR2 SNEGSKA (reference sequence). CDR3 loop: CSARRQGVSYGYTF. CDR3 coding DNA: TGCAGTGCTCGGAGACAGGGGGTTTCCTATGGCTACACCTTC.